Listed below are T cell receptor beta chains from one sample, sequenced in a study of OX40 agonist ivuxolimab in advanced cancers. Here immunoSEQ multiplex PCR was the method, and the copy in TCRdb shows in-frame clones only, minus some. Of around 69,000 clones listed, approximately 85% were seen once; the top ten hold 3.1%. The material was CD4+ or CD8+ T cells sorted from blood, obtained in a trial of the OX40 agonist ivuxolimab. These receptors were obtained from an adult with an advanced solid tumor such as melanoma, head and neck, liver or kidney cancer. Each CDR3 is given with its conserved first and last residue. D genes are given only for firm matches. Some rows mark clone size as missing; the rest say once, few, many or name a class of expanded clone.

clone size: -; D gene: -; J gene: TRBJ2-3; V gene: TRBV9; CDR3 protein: CASSAGGGPSTDTQYF; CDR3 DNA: TGTGCCAGCAGCGCAGGTGGGGGCCCCAGCACAGATACGCAGTATTTT
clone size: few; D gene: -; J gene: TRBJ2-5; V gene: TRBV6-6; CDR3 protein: CASTQTDQGETQYF; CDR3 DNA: TGTGCCAGCACCCAGACGGACCAGGGAGAGACCCAGTACTTC
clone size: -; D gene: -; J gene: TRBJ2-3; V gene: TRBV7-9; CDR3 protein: CASSPTLRWMGGSTDTQYF; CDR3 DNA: TGTGCCAGCAGCCCCACGCTTAGATGGATGGGAGGTAGTACAGATACGCAGTATTTT
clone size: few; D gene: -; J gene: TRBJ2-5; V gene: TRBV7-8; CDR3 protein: CASSLRRFQETQYF; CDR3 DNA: TGTGCCAGCAGCTTACGGCGGTTCCAAGAGACCCAGTACTTC
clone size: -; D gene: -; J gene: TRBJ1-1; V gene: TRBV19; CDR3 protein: CASEMGGYNTEAFF; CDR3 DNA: TGTGCCAGCGAGATGGGGGGATATAACACTGAAGCTTTCTTT
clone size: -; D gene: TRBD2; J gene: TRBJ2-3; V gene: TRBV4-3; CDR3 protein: CASSQDNGGITDTQYF; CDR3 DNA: TGCGCCAGCAGCCAAGATAACGGGGGGATCACAGATACGCAGTATTTT
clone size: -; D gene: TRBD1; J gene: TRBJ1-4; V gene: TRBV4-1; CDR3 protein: CASSQVGTGSEKLFF; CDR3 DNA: TGCGCCAGCAGCCAAGTCGGGACAGGGAGTGAAAAACTGTTTTTT
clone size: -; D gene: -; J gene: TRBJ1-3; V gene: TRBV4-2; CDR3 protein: CASSPRVLLAGSGNTIYF; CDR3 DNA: TGTGCCAGCAGCCCTCGAGTTTTGTTGGCAGGCTCTGGAAACACCATATATTTT
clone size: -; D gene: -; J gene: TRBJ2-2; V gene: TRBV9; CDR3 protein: CASSVGERTTGELFF; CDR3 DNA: TGTGCCAGCAGCGTAGGGGAGCGGACCACCGGGGAGCTGTTTTTT
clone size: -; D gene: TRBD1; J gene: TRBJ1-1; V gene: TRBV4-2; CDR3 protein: CASSQADRADTEAFF; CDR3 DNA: TGTGCCAGCAGCCAAGCCGACAGGGCGGACACTGAAGCTTTCTTT
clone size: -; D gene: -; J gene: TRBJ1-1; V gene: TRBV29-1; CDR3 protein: CSGWWGSTEAFF; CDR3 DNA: TGCAGCGGATGGTGGGGTAGCACTGAAGCTTTCTTT
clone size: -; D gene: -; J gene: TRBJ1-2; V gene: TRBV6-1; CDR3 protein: CASTPSLVDNYGYTF; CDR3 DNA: TGTGCCAGCACCCCCTCCCTCGTGGATAACTATGGCTACACCTTC
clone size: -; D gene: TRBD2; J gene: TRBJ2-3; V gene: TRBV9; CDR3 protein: CASSVPSGRASTDTQYF; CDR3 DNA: TGTGCCAGCAGCGTCCCTAGCGGGAGGGCGTCAACAGATACGCAGTATTTT
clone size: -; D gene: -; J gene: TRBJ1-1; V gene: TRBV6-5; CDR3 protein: CASGEAYTEAFF; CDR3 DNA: TGTGCCAGCGGGGAAGCGTACACTGAAGCTTTCTTT
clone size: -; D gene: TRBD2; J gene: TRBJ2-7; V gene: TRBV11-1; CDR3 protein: CASAPNSGTREQYF; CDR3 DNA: TGTGCCAGCGCACCGAATAGCGGGACACGGGAGCAGTACTTC
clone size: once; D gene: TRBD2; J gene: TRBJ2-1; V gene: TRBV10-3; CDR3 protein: CASSGGVNEQFF; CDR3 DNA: TGTGCCAGCAGCGGGGGGGTCAATGAGCAGTTCTTC
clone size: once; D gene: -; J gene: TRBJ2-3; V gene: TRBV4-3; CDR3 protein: CASSQGGRTDTQYF; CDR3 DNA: TGCGCCAGCAGCCAGGGGGGGCGGACAGATACGCAGTATTTT
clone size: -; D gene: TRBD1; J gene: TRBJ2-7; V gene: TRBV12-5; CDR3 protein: CASGNDRGGHEQYF; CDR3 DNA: TGTGCTAGTGGTAACGACAGGGGTGGCCACGAGCAGTACTTC
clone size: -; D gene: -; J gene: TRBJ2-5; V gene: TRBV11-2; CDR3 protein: CASSFQAGAWETQYF; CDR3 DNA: TGTGCCAGCAGTTTTCAGGCGGGCGCGTGGGAGACCCAGTACTTC
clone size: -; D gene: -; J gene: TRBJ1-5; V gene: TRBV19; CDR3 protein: CASSINRVGQPQHF; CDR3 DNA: TGTGCCAGTAGTATTAACAGGGTTGGGCAGCCCCAGCATTTT
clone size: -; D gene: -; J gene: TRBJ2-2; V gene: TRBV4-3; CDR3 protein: CASSQAFGALSATGELFF; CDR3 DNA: TGCGCCAGCAGCCAAGCCTTTGGGGCGCTGAGCGCCACCGGGGAGCTGTTTTTT
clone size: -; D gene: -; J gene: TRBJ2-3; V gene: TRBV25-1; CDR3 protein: CASSPVLGPSTDTQYF; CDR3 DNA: TGTGCCAGCAGTCCCGTTTTGGGGCCTAGCACAGATACGCAGTATTTT
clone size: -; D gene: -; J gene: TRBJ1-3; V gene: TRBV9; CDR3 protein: CASSDPRGGYSGNTIYF; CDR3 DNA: TGTGCCAGCAGCGATCCTCGAGGGGGATACTCTGGAAACACCATATATTTT
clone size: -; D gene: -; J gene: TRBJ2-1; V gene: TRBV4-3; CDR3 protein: CASSQEVKGRDEQFF; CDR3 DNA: TGCGCCAGCAGCCAAGAGGTGAAGGGCCGGGATGAGCAGTTCTTC
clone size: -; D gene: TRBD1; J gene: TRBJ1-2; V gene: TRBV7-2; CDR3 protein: CASSLRDRGNYGYTF; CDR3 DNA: TGTGCCAGCAGCTTAAGAGACAGGGGAAACTATGGCTACACCTTC
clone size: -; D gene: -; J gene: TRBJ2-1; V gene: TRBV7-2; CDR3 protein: CASSLLRVYNEQFF; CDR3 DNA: TGTGCCAGCAGCTTATTGAGGGTTTACAATGAGCAGTTCTTC
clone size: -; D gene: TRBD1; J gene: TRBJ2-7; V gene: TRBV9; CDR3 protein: CASSVGLGGTGDFYEQYF; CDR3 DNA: TGTGCCAGCAGCGTAGGTTTGGGGGGGACAGGGGATTTCTACGAGCAGTACTTC
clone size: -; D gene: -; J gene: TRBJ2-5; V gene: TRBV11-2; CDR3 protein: CASSLIQETQYF; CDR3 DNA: TGTGCCAGCAGCCTTATCCAAGAGACCCAGTACTTC
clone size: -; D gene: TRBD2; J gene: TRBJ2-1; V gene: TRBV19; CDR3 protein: CASTETAGGGFGEQFF; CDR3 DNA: TGTGCCAGTACTGAGACGGCGGGAGGGGGGTTCGGTGAGCAGTTCTTC
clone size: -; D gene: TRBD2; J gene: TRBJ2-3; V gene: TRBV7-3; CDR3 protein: CASSSGAGGPHTQYF; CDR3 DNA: TGTGCCAGCAGCTCGGGAGCGGGAGGGCCACATACGCAGTATTTT
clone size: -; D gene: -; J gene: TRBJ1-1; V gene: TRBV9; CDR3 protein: CASSVLDYTEAFF; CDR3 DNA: TGTGCTAGCAGCGTACTCGATTACACTGAAGCTTTCTTT
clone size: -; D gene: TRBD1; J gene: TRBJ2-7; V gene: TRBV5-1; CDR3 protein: CASSLGRGRYEQYF; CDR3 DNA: TGCGCCAGCAGCTTGGGCAGGGGGCGGTACGAGCAGTACTTC
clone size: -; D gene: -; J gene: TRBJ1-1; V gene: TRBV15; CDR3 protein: CATSRPWDGSLNTEAFF; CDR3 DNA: TGTGCCACCAGCAGACCCTGGGACGGATCCCTGAACACTGAAGCTTTCTTT
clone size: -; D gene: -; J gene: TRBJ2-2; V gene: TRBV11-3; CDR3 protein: CASIQGNTGELFF; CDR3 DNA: TGTGCCAGCATACAGGGGAACACCGGGGAGCTGTTTTTT
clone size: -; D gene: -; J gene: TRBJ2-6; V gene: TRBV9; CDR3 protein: CASSVRGYSGANVLTF; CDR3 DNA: TGTGCCAGCAGCGTACGGGGTTACTCTGGGGCCAACGTCCTGACTTTC
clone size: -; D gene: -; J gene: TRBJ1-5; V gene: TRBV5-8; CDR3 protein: CASSLEGAERQPQHF; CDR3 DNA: TGTGCCAGCAGCTTGGAGGGCGCAGAGCGTCAGCCCCAGCATTTT
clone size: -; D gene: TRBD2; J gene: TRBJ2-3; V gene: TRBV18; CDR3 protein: CASSPRLLAASTDTQYF; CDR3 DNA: TGTGCCAGCTCACCACGGTTACTAGCGGCTAGCACAGATACGCAGTATTTT
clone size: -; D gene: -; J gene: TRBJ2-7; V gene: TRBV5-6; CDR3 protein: CASSLIPRTSRYEQYF; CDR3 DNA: TGTGCCAGCAGCTTGATCCCTCGAACTAGTAGGTACGAGCAGTACTTC
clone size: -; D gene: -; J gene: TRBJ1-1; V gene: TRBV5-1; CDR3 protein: CASSSWTGRNTEAFF; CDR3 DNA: TGCGCCAGCAGCTCCTGGACGGGGCGGAACACTGAAGCTTTCTTT
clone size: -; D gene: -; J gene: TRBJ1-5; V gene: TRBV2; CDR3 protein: CASRLNNQPQHF; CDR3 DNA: TGTGCCAGCCGACTGAACAATCAGCCCCAGCATTTT
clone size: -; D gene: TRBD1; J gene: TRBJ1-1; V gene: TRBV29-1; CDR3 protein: CSVVAQGGGPTEAFF; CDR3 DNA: TGCAGCGTTGTCGCCCAGGGGGGTGGCCCGACTGAAGCTTTCTTT